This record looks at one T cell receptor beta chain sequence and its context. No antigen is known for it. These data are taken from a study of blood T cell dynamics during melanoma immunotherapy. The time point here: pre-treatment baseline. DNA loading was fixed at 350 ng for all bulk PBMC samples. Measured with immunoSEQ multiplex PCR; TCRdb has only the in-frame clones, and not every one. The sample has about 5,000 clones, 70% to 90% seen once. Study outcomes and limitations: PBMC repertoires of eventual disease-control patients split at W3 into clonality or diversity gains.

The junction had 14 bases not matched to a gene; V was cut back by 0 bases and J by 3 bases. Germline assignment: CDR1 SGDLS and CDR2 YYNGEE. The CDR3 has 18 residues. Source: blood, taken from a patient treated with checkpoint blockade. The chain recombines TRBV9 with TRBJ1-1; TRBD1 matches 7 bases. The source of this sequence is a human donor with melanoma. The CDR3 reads CASSVGGGGAPGDTEAFF. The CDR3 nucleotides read TGTGCCAGCAGCGTAGGTGGAGGGGGCGCCCCTGGGGACACTGAAGCTTTCTTT.